These T cell receptor beta chains were read from a single sample in a study of identical twins' blood T cells. TCRdb re-derived calls from the 5' RACE reads in MiXCR, one entry per CDR3 protein. The data show roughly 380,000 distinct CDR3 sequences, with around 30% seen just once and approximately 6.6% held by the top ten. The sequenced material came from PBMCs. Source of these receptors: a woman between 18 and 55 years old in good health. CDR3s include the opening cysteine and the closing phenylalanine or tryptophan. The order of the fields is J gene, V gene, clone size, D gene, CDR3 DNA, CDR3 protein. The D gene is left open where the match is weak. Where a row states a size, it is once, few, many or the class of an expanded clone; other rows omit it.

>TRBJ2-1|TRBV27|few|TRBD2
TGTGCCAGCTTTACTAGAGCGGGAGGCTCCTACAATGAGCAGTTCTTC
CASFTRAGGSYNEQFF
>TRBJ2-1|TRBV7-6|-|-
TGTGCCAGCAGCCTCGGGCAGGGTCTCTCCTACAATGAGCAGTTCTTC
CASSLGQGLSYNEQFF
>TRBJ2-5|TRBV20-1|-|-
TGCACTATAAGGAAGGCAGGTGGGGAGACCCAGTACTTC
CTIRKAGGETQYF
>TRBJ1-2|TRBV27|few|TRBD1
TGTGCCAGCAGTTTATTCTATTGGGACAGCTCGCCGATGGGCTACACCTTC
CASSLFYWDSSPMGYTF
>TRBJ2-3|TRBV12-3/TRBV12-4|many|-
TGTGCCAGCAGTAGGGATCAAAATACGCAGTATTTT
CASSRDQNTQYF
>TRBJ2-1|TRBV5-6|many|TRBD2
TGTGCCAGCAGCTTGACTAGCGGGAGCTCCTACAATGAGCAGTTCTTC
CASSLTSGSSYNEQFF
>TRBJ1-4|TRBV20-1|many|-
TGCAGTGCTAGAGGGCAGGGAGCTAATGAAAAACTGTTTTTT
CSARGQGANEKLFF
>TRBJ2-2|TRBV12-3/TRBV12-4|-|-
TGTGCCACCAAACGGGCCGGGGAGCTGTTTTTT
CATKRAGELFF
>TRBJ1-2|TRBV29-1|many|-
TGCAGCGTTGAAAGAAGCTATGGCTACACCTTC
CSVERSYGYTF
>TRBJ2-2|TRBV29-1|few|-
TGCAGCGTTGGGGAACGGACAGCAACCGGGGAGCTGTTTTTC
CSVGERTATGELFF
>TRBJ2-3|TRBV2|-|-
TGTGCCAGCAGTGGGGGAGGACTAACCCCCCCAGATACGCAGTATTTT
CASSGGGLTPPDTQYF
>TRBJ1-1|TRBV6-5|-|-
TGTGCCAGCAGTTACTCGAAGGCCAGGGAAGCTTTCTTT
CASSYSKAREAFF
>TRBJ2-2|TRBV12-3/TRBV12-4|-|-
TGTGCCAGCAAAACAGGGTGGGCAGGGCTGAACACCGGGGAGCTGTTTTTT
CASKTGWAGLNTGELFF
>TRBJ1-3|TRBV9|-|-
TGTGCCAGCACTCGTGAGGGTTCTGGAAACACCATATATTTT
CASTREGSGNTIYF
>TRBJ2-1|TRBV3-1|-|-
TGTGCCAGCAGCAAACTAGGCAATGAGCAGTTCTTC
CASSKLGNEQFF
>TRBJ1-6|TRBV6-1|few|-
TGTGCCAGCAGCTCAGCGGCTGGAAATTCACCCCTCCACTTT
CASSSAAGNSPLHF
>TRBJ1-1|TRBV14|-|-
TGTGCCAGCAGCCAAATCCAGGGTACGAACACTGAAGCTTTCTTT
CASSQIQGTNTEAFF
>TRBJ1-1|TRBV7-9|few|-
TGTGCCAGCAGCTATGCGAAATCGGGCACTGAAGCTTTCTTT
CASSYAKSGTEAFF
>TRBJ1-1|TRBV19|-|-
TGTGCCAGTACCCCCACCGGCTGGGGCTCGGGTGAAGCTTTCTTT
CASTPTGWGSGEAFF
>TRBJ2-1|TRBV6-2/TRBV6-3|few|-
TGTGCCAGCAGGGGGCCAGATTACAATGAGCAGTTCTTC
CASRGPDYNEQFF
>TRBJ2-4|TRBV5-1|-|TRBD1
TGCGCCAGCAGCTTGCAACACCAGACAGGGACCAAAAACATTCAGTACTTC
CASSLQHQTGTKNIQYF
>TRBJ2-3|TRBV20-1|-|TRBD2
TGCAGTGTAGCGGGAGTCCCAGATACGCAGTATTTT
CSVAGVPDTQYF
>TRBJ2-3|TRBV5-1|-|TRBD2
TGCGCCAGCAGCCCGGGACTAGCGGGAGCCGCAGATACGCAGTATTTT
CASSPGLAGAADTQYF
>TRBJ1-1|TRBV6-5|few|TRBD1
TGTGCCAGCAGGGTACCCCACAGGGGAGGCACTGAAGCTTTCTTT
CASRVPHRGGTEAFF
>TRBJ2-7|TRBV9|few|-
TGTGCCAGCAGCGTAGATGCGGGGGACACCTACGAGCAGTACTTC
CASSVDAGDTYEQYF
>TRBJ1-1|TRBV27|once|-
TGTGCCAGCAGTTTAGTGAGGCTCGACACTGAAGCTTTCTTT
CASSLVRLDTEAFF
>TRBJ1-1|TRBV5-6|-|TRBD1
TGTGCCAGCAGCTGGTTAGACAGGGCCTGGGTCACTGAAGCTTTCTTT
CASSWLDRAWVTEAFF